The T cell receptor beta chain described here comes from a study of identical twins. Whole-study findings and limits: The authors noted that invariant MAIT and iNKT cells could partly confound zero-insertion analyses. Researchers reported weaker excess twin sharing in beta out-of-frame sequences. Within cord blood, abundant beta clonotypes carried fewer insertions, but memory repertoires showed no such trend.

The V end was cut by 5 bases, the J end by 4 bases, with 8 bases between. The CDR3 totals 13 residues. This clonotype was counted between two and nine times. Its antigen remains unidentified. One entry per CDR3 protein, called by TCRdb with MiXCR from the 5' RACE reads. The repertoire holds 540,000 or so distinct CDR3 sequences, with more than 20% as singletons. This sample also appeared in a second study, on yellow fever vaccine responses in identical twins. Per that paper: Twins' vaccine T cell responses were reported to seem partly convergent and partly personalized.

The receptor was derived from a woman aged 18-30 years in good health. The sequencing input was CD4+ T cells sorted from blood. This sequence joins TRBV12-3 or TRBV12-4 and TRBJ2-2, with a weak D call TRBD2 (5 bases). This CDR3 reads CASSVTSTGELFF. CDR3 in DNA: TGTGCCAGCAGTGTTACTAGCACCGGGGAGCTGTTTTTT.